This T cell receptor (beta chain) was captured by sequencing in a study of T-cell reconstitution after alpha-beta-depleted transplantation in children. Study-level findings and limits: Several patients had high TCRbeta diversity at day 60; it came from surviving recipient T cells and thymic progenitors. Expanded graft clones numbering several hundred reportedly gave rise to alpha-beta T cells about two months after transplant. Most T-cell counts and diversity one year after the transplant came from T cells that were newly produced.

The CDR3 covers 16 residues. Germline V CDR1 and CDR2: SEHNR, FQNEAQ (reference sequence). V shed 5 bases and J shed 1 base, with 17 bases lying between them. This clonotype was recorded many times. The target antigen is unknown. Unique molecular identifiers were incorporated during preparation of the TCRbeta library. TCRdb fed the PCR reads into MiXCR, producing one record per CDR3 protein. This table has about 110,000 distinct CDR3 sequences, approximately 6% appearing once. This sequence was found in a male patient aged 2-15 years who had a stem cell transplant for acute lymphoblastic leukemia, so the T cells may come from the graft donor. The input for sequencing was PBMCs, mostly from graft donor cells, taken 360 days after TCRalphabeta/CD19-depleted stem cell transplant. The chain links TRBV7-9 to TRBJ1-2; D remains ambiguous. CDR3 in amino acids: CASSAEGQTFNYGYTF. CDR3 DNA: TGTGCCAGCAGCGCCGAGGGTCAGACTTTTAACTATGGCTACACCTTC.